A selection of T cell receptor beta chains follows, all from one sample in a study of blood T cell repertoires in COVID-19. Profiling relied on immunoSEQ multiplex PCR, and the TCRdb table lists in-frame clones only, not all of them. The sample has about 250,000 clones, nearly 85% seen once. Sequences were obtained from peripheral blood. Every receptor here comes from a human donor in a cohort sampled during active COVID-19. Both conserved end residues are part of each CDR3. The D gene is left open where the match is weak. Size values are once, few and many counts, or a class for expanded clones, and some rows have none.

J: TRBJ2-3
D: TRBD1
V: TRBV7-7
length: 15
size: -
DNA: TGTGCTAGCAGCTCCTCCGGGACAGGGGGGAATACGCAGTATTTT
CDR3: CASSSSGTGGNTQYF

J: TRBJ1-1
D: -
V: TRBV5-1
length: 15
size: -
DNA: TGCGCCAGCAGCTTTCAGGGTTTTATAGACACTGAAGCTTTCTTT
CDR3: CASSFQGFIDTEAFF

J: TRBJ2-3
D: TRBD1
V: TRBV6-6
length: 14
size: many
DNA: TGTGCCAGCAGTCGTCGGACAGGGTTGAATACGCAGTATTTT
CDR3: CASSRRTGLNTQYF

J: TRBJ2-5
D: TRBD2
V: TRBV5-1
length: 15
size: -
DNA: TGCGCCAGCAGCGAGGTTGGGACTAGACAAGAGACCCAGTACTTC
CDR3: CASSEVGTRQETQYF

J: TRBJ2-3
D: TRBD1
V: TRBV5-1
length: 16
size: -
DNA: TGCGCCAGCAGCTTGGGACAGGGGATAAGCACAGATACGCAGTATTTT
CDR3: CASSLGQGISTDTQYF

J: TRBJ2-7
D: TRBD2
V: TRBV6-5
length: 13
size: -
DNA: TGTGCCAGCAGACCGGGACTACTACCCGAGCAGTACTTC
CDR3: CASRPGLLPEQYF

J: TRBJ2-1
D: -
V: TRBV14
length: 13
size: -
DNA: TGTGCCAGCAGCCTAGGGACTTACAATGAGCAGTTCTTC
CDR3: CASSLGTYNEQFF

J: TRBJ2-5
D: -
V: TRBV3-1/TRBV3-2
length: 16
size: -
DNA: TGTGCCAGCAGCCAAGATCTAGTGACTATCGAAGAGACCCAGTACTTC
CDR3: CASSQDLVTIEETQYF

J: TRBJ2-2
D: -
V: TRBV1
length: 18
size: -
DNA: TGCACCAGCAGCCAAGAAGGGCTAGCGGGAGAAGATCCCGGGGAGCTGTTTTTT
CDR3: CTSSQEGLAGEDPGELFF

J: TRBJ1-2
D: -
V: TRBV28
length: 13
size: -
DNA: TGTGCCTCCTGGACACGGGGAGGATATGGCTACACCTTC
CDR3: CASWTRGGYGYTF

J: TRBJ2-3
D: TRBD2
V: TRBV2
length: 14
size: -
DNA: TGTGCCAGCAGGCTGGGACTACACACAGATACGCAGTATTTT
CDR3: CASRLGLHTDTQYF

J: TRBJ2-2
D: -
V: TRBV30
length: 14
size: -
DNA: TGTGCCAGCGGACAGCAGTTCGATGTGGGGGAGCTGTTTTTT
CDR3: CASGQQFDVGELFF

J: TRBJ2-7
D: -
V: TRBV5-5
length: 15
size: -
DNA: TGTGCCAGCAGTTCCGTTACAGGTTTCTCCTACGAGCAGTACTTC
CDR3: CASSSVTGFSYEQYF

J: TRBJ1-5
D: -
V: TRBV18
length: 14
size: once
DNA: TGTGCCAGCTCGGTAGGGGATAGCAATCAGCCCCAGCATTTT
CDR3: CASSVGDSNQPQHF

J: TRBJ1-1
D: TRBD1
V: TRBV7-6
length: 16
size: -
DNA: TGTGCCAGCAGCCCACCCGGGACAGGGTTTAACACTGAAGCTTTCTTT
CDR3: CASSPPGTGFNTEAFF

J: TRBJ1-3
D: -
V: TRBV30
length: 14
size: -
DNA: TGTGCCTGGAGGGAACAGGGATCTGGAAACACCATATATTTT
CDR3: CAWREQGSGNTIYF